Following are 15 T cell receptor beta chains from one sample sequenced in a study of OX40 agonist ivuxolimab in advanced cancers. Clones were sequenced by immunoSEQ multiplex PCR, and TCRdb holds only the in-frame ones, with some missing. The sample yields 8,000 to 9,500 clones, around 90% seen once. The sequencing used CD4+ or CD8+ T cells sorted from blood, collected in a trial of the OX40 agonist ivuxolimab. Receptors were obtained from an adult with an advanced solid tumor such as melanoma, head and neck, liver or kidney cancer.

This clone has more than one count but fewer than ten. This chain connects TRBV11-3 to TRBJ2-7, with 7 nucleotides matching TRBD1. The trim removed 5 bases at V and 3 bases at J, leaving 13 bases unmatched. The CDR3 is 16 amino acids. Germline CDR1 SGHNT, CDR2 YENEEA. The DNA for the CDR3 is TGTGCCAGCAGCCCGGACAGGAGATATGGGATCTACGAGCAGTACGTC. This sequence encodes CASSPDRRYGIYEQYV.

The chain is built from TRBV9 and TRBJ2-3, with 7 positions matching TRBD2. The CDR3 is 16 amino acids. Trimming removed 4 bases from V and 4 bases from J; junction bases left unmatched: 12. Germline CDR1 is SGDLS and CDR2 is YYNGEE. The DNA of the CDR3 is TGTGCCAGCAGCTACGCCCGGGGGGATCGGGCAGATACGCAGTATTTT. The encoded protein is CASSYARGDRADTQYF. The variable domain in full, with the rest retrieved from reference TRBV9 and TRBJ2-3, is DSGVTQTPKHLITATGQRVTLRCSPRSGDLSVYWYQQSLDQGLQFLIQYYNGEERAKGNILERFSAQQFPDLHSELNLSSLELGDSALYFCASSYARGDRADTQYFGPGTRLTVL.

This rearrangement joins TRBV10-1 to TRBJ1-1, with D possibly matching TRBD1 (5 bases). Trimming left V 6 bases short and J 6 bases short, with 17 bases between. Germline-derived CDR1 and CDR2 are WNHNN and SYGVQD (reference sequence). There are 14 residues in the CDR3. For the CDR3, the DNA is TGCGCCAGCAGGCAATCCATTTCCAGGGCTGAAGCTTTCTTT. It encodes CASRQSISRAEAFF.

The V and J genes are TRBV6-1 and TRBJ2-1, with TRBD2 as a possible D gene (5 bases). Trimming removed 7 bases from V and 8 bases from J, with 12 bases in between. CDR3 size: 12 residues. CDR1 and CDR2 (germline): MNHNS, SASEGT. The CDR3 loop reads CASMSRDYEQFF. CDR3 nucleotide sequence: TGTGCCAGCATGTCGAGGGATTATGAGCAGTTCTTC.

This chain links TRBV5-5 with TRBJ2-2; D is ambiguous. V gave up 4 bases and J gave up 6 bases, with 10 bases separating them. This CDR3 is 13 amino acids long. Germline V CDR1 and CDR2: SGHKS, YYEKEE (reference sequence). DNA of the CDR3: TGTGCCAGCAGCCCGTACACTGCCGGGGAGCTGTTTTTT. It encodes CASSPYTAGELFF.

With regard to this clone: Mismatch with germline at one junction end may stem from a read error. V is TRBV7-2 and J is TRBJ1-2; D remains unclear. The V gene's germline CDR1 is SGHTA and CDR2 FQGNSA. The CDR3 loop spans 12 amino acids. CDR3 sequence: CASSLMGSTIPF. The CDR3 nucleotides read TGTGCCAGCAGCTTAATGGGGTCCACGATTCCCTTC.

V and J are TRBV7-2 and TRBJ1-1, with D uncertain. The CDR3 loop spans 14 amino acids. Trimming removed 2 bases from V and 0 bases from J, with 7 bases in between. The germline V gene encodes CDR1 SGHTA and CDR2 FQGNSA. The CDR3 sequence: CASSLTGMNTEAFF. The CDR3 DNA follows: TGTGCCAGCAGCTTAACTGGGATGAACACTGAAGCTTTCTTT. Full variable domain (outside the CDR3, taken from reference TRBV7-2 and TRBJ1-1): GAGVSQSPSNKVTEKGKDVELRCDPISGHTALYWYRQSLGQGLEFLIYFQGNSAPDKSGLPSDRFSAERTGGSVSTLTIQRTQQEDSAVYLCASSLTGMNTEAFFGQGTRLTVV.

The J gene is TRBJ1-1, the V gene TRBV19, with 8 bases fitting TRBD1. Germline lookup yields CDR1 LNHDA and CDR2 SQIVND (reference sequence). V shed 3 bases, J shed 7 bases, and the junction held 10 bases outside the gene matches. The CDR3 runs to 15 residues. The CDR3 reads CASSMGGTGMGEAFF. The CDR3 DNA reads as TGTGCCAGTAGTATGGGGGGGACAGGAATGGGTGAAGCTTTCTTT.

V is TRBV5-1 and J is TRBJ2-7, with TRBD1 matching over 7 bases. Per the germline V gene, CDR1 is SGHRS and CDR2 is YFSETQ. V was clipped by 5 bases and J by 2 bases; unmatched bases: 4. The CDR3 extends over 13 amino acids. Here the CDR3 DNA reads TGCGCCAGCAGTATGGGACAGCCCTACGAGCAGTACTTC. This codes for CASSMGQPYEQYF.

This clone appeared once. The chain uses TRBV29-1 and TRBJ2-3; D might be TRBD2 (6 bases). Per the germline V gene, CDR1 is SQVTM and CDR2 is ANQGSEA. Trimming pared 4 bases from V and 0 bases from J, leaving 17 bases between. The CDR3 covers 16 residues. CDR3 in amino acids: CSVGGVGGTSTDTQYF. The CDR3 bases are TGCAGCGTTGGAGGGGTGGGAGGTACTAGCACAGATACGCAGTATTTT.

The CDR3 loop reads CASRTGSSTDTQYF. In nucleotides, the CDR3 is TGTGCCAGCAGGACAGGGAGTAGCACAGATACGCAGTATTTT. V and J are TRBV2 and TRBJ2-3; 7 bases map to TRBD1. This CDR3 is built from 14 residues. Trimming at V came to 6 bases and at J to 0 bases, leaving 3 bases not matched to a gene. In germline, CDR1 is SNHLY, CDR2 FYNNEI.

The chain is built from TRBV15 and TRBJ2-3, with D perhaps TRBD2 (5 bases). The CDR3 sequence is 14 residues long. Germline-derived CDR1 and CDR2 are LNHNV and YYDKDF (reference sequence). Between the trimmed V and J ends, which lost 4 bases and 3 bases, there was a span of 11 bases. The CDR3 nucleotides read TGTGCCACCAGCAACGGACGGACTACAGATACGCAGTATTTT. Translating it yields CATSNGRTTDTQYF.

This chain connects TRBV27 to TRBJ2-5; D gene unclear. With 4 bases removed from V and 4 bases from J, the gap between germline ends came to 10 bases. The CDR3 is made up of 13 amino acids. Per the germline V gene, CDR1 is MNHEY and CDR2 is SMNVEV (reference sequence). The CDR3 coding sequence is TGTGCCAGCAGTTCGAGGTTCCCAGAGACCCAGTACTTC. Translated: CASSSRFPETQYF.

V is TRBV9 and J is TRBJ2-7, with D possibly being TRBD2 (5 bases). Germline CDR1 and CDR2: SGDLS and YYNGEE. The CDR3 totals 15 residues. Trimming left V 0 bases short and J 3 bases short, with 13 bases between. The CDR3 is CASSVDGNARYEQYF. In nucleotides, the CDR3 is TGTGCCAGCAGCGTAGACGGGAACGCCCGCTACGAGCAGTACTTC. The full variable domain, its missing parts supplied by reference TRBV9 and TRBJ2-7, is DSGVTQTPKHLITATGQRVTLRCSPRSGDLSVYWYQQSLDQGLQFLIQYYNGEERAKGNILERFSAQQFPDLHSELNLSSLELGDSALYFCASSVDGNARYEQYFGPGTRLTVT.

The gene calls are TRBV2 and TRBJ1-2; D not certain. Germline lookup yields CDR1 SNHLY and CDR2 FYNNEI. Trimming took 5 bases from V and 7 from J, leaving 11 bases between them. The CDR3 is made up of 12 amino acids. The CDR3 region is CASSSGFGGYTF. For the CDR3, the DNA is TGTGCCAGCAGTTCGGGGTTCGGTGGCTACACCTTC.